The next 5 T cell receptor beta chains were all read from a single sample in a study of cytomegalovirus exposure and HLA in healthy donors. PCR involved 60 Vbeta and 13 Jbeta primers. The method was immunoSEQ multiplex PCR; TCRdb's version includes in-frame clones alone and lacks a portion of them. Here the sample spans around 160,000 clones, 65% to 85% being singletons. The sequenced material came from PBMCs. These receptors were taken from a woman between 18 and 30 years old in good health and CMV-seronegative.

V and J are TRBV19 and TRBJ1-4; 8 positions match TRBD1. The CDR3 is made up of 14 amino acids. Germline lookup yields CDR1 LNHDA and CDR2 SQIVND (reference sequence). Trimming at V came to 4 bases and at J to 8 bases, leaving 6 bases not matched to a gene. The CDR3 sequence: CASSTDRAWEKLFF. CDR3 bases: TGTGCCAGTAGTACGGACAGGGCCTGGGAAAAACTGTTTTTT.

This clone was found a few times. This chain joins TRBV7-8 and TRBJ2-3; no clear D gene. The germline CDR1 and CDR2 sequences are SGHVS and FQNEAQ. This CDR3 is 15 amino acids long. Trimming took 6 bases from V and 0 from J, leaving 13 bases between them. The CDR3 DNA reads TGTGCCAGCAGTCCAAGCAGGCCGAGCACAGATACGCAGTATTTT. Translating gives CASSPSRPSTDTQYF.

This chain uses TRBV28 with TRBJ2-5; 7 bases align to TRBD1. Germline V CDR1 and CDR2: MDHEN, SYDVKM. The trim removed 1 base at V and 3 bases at J, leaving 2 bases unmatched. This CDR3 contains 14 residues. The CDR3 sequence is CASSLSGQKETQYF. The CDR3 nucleotides are TGTGCCAGCAGTTTATCGGGACAGAAAGAGACCCAGTACTTC.

This clone was counted between two and nine times. Written as DNA, the CDR3 is TGTGCCAGCAGCTTACTGAGCTACGAGACCCAGTACTTC. Amino acids: CASSLLSYETQYF. The gene calls are TRBV11-2 and TRBJ2-5; no definite D call. V shed 2 bases and J shed 5 bases, with 9 bases lying between them. CDR3 length: 13 amino acids. Germline V gene lookup returns CDR1 SGHAT and CDR2 FQNNGV.

In this sample, this clone turned up once. V usage is TRBV15 and J usage is TRBJ2-3; 11 bases fit TRBD2. The CDR3 runs to 18 residues. Germline values: CDR1 LNHNV, CDR2 YYDKDF (reference sequence). J lost 2 bases, V lost 5 bases, and 12 bases had no gene match. CDR3: CATSARNLAGGPTDTQYF. DNA of the CDR3: TGTGCCACCAGCGCGAGAAATCTAGCGGGGGGACCCACAGATACGCAGTATTTT.